This T cell receptor (beta chain) is from a study of blood T cell repertoires in COVID-19. Repertoires were generated with immunoSEQ multiplex PCR, while TCRdb's copy carries only in-frame clones and drops some. This sample has some 250,000 clones, with around 85% found just once. In germline, CDR1 is MDHEN, CDR2 SYDVKM. V shed 2 bases and J shed 1 base, with 11 bases lying between them. The CDR3 is 15 amino acids. The V gene is TRBV28, the J gene TRBJ1-1; weak D call: TRBD1 (5 bases). The sample taken for sequencing was PBMCs or T cells enriched from blood (not recorded which). This clonotype was obtained from a woman in her forties or fifties who had recovered from COVID-19. CDR3 DNA: TGTGCCAGCAGTTTACTACAGGTTGGGAACACTGAAGCTTTCTTT. Protein product: CASSLLQVGNTEAFF.